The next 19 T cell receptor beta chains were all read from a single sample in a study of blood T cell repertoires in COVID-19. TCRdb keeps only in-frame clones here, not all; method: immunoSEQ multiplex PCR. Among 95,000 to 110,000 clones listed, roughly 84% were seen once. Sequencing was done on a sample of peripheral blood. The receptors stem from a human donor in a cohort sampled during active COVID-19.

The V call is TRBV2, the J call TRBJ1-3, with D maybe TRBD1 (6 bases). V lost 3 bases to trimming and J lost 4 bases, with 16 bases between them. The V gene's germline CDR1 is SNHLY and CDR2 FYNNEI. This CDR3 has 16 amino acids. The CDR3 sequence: CASSDWVTGTGNTIYF. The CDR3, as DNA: TGTGCCAGCAGTGATTGGGTTACAGGGACAGGAAACACCATATATTTT.

CDR3 sequence (DNA): TGTGCCAGCAGCTTAGGGTTGAAGCAGACCCAGTACTTC. As protein: CASSLGLKQTQYF. The chain has TRBV7-9 and TRBJ2-5; D remains unclear. CDR1 and CDR2 (germline): SEHNR, FQNEAQ (reference sequence). V gave up 1 base and J gave up 6 bases, with 9 bases separating them. The CDR3 is 13 amino acids.

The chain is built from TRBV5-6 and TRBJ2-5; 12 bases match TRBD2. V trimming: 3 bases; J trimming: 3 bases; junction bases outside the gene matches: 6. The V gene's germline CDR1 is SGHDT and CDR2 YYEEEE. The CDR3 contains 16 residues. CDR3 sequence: CASSSPTSGGEETQYF. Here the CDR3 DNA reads TGTGCCAGCAGCTCTCCGACTAGCGGGGGAGAAGAGACCCAGTACTTC.

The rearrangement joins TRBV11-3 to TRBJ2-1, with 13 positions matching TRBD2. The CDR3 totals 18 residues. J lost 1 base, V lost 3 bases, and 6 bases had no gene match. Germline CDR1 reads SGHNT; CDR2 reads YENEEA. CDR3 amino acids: CASSLGLAGSPSYNEQFF. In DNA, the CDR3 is TGTGCCAGCAGCTTGGGACTAGCGGGGTCTCCATCCTACAATGAGCAGTTCTTC. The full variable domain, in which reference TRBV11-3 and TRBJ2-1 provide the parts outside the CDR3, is EAGVVQSPRYKIIEKKQPVAFWCNPISGHNTLYWYLQNLGQGPELLIRYENEEAVDDSQLPKDRFSAERLKGVDSTLKIQPAELGDSAVYLCASSLGLAGSPSYNEQFFGPGTRLTVL.

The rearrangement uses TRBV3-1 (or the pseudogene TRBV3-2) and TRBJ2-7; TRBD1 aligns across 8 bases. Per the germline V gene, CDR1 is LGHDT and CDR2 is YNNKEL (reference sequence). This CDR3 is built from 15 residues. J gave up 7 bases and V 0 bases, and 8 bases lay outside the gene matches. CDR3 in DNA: TGTGCCAGCAGCCAAGAAACAGGGGGAGTAGGGGAGCAGTACTTC. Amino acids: CASSQETGGVGEQYF.

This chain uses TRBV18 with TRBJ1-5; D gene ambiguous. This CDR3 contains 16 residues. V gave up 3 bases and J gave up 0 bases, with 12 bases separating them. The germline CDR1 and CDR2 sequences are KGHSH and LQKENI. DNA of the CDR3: TGTGCCAGCTCACCGGGCAGAGAGAATAGCAATCAGCCCCAGCATTTT. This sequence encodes CASSPGRENSNQPQHF.

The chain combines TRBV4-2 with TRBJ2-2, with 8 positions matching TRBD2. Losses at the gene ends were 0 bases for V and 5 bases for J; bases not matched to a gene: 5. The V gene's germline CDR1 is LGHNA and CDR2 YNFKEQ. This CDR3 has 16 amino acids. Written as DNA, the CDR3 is TGTGCCAGCAGCCAAGATTCTAGCGGGTGGACCGGGGAGCTGTTTTTT. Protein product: CASSQDSSGWTGELFF.

CDR3 region: CASSTPGLNTEAFF. For the CDR3, the DNA is TGTGCCAGTAGTACCCCCGGGTTGAACACTGAAGCTTTCTTT. The rearrangement joins TRBV19 to TRBJ1-1; D is unresolved. Germline loops: CDR1 LNHDA, CDR2 SQIVND (reference sequence). This CDR3 region has 14 residues. The V gene lost 4 bases and the J gene lost 0 bases, with 9 bases spanning the gap.

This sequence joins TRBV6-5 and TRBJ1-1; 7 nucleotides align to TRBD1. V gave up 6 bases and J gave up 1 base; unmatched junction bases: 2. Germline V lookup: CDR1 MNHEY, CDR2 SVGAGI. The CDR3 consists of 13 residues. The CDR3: CASSRQGNTEAFF. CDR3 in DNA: TGTGCCAGCAGCCGACAGGGGAACACTGAAGCTTTCTTT.

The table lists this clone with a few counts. The CDR3 bases are TGTGCCGACAGCCCCCTACAGGGTTCCTACAATGAGCAGTTCTTC. It is translated as CADSPLQGSYNEQFF. The chain recombines TRBV2 with TRBJ2-1, with TRBD1 as a possible D gene (6 bases). The CDR3 runs 15 residues. Germline values: CDR1 SNHLY, CDR2 FYNNEI. Trimming took off 11 bases at V and 1 base at J, with 18 bases between the two ends. The full variable domain, in which reference TRBV2 and TRBJ2-1 provide the parts outside the CDR3, is EPEVTQTPSHQVTQMGQEVILRCVPISNHLYFYWYRQILGQKVEFLVSFYNNEISEKSEIFDDQFSVERPDGSNFTLKIRSTKLEDSAMYFCADSPLQGSYNEQFFGPGTRLTVL.

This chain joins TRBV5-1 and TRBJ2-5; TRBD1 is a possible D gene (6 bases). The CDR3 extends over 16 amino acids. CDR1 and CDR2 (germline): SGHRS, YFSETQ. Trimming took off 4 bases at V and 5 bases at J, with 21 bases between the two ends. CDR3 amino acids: CASSQVGTGISETQYF. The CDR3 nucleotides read TGCGCCAGCAGCCAGGTCGGCACAGGGATATCGGAGACCCAGTACTTC. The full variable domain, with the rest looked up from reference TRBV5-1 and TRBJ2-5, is KAGVTQTPRYLIKTRGQQVTLSCSPISGHRSVSWYQQTPGQGLQFLFEYFSETQRNKGNFPGRFSGRQFSNSRSEMNVSTLELGDSALYLCASSQVGTGISETQYFGPGTRLLVL.

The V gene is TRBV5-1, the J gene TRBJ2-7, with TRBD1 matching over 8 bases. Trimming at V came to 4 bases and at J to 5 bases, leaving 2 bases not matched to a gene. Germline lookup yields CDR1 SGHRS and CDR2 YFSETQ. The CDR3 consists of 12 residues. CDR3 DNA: TGCGCCAGCAGCCTGGACAGGGACGAGCAGTACTTC. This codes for CASSLDRDEQYF.

Here the CDR3 DNA reads TGTGCCAGCAGCATATTATACAATGAGCAGTTCTTC. Translating it yields CASSILYNEQFF. The rearrangement joins TRBV7-2 to TRBJ2-1; no clear D. CDR1 is SGHTA and CDR2 is FQGNSA in the germline V gene. Trimming cost V 5 bases and J 4 bases, with 6 bases left between them. The CDR3 is 12 amino acids.

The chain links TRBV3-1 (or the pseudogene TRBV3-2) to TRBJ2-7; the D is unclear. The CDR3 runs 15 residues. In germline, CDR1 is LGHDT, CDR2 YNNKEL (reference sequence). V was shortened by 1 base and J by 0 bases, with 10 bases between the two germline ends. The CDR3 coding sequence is TGTGCCAGCAGCCAAGGCCTGGAGAGCTCCTACGAGCAGTACTTC. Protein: CASSQGLESSYEQYF.

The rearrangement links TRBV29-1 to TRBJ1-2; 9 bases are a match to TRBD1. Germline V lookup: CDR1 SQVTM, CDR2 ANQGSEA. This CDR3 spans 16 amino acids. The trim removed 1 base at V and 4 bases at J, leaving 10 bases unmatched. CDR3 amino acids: CSVEGGLGTGLYGYTF. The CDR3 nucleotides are TGCAGCGTTGAAGGGGGGCTAGGGACAGGGCTCTATGGCTACACCTTC.

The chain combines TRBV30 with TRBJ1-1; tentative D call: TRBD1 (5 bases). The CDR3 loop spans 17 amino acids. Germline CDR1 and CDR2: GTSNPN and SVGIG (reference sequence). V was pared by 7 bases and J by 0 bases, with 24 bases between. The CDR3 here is CAYIQDKGPGVNTEAFF. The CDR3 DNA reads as TGTGCCTACATACAGGACAAGGGGCCGGGGGTGAACACTGAAGCTTTCTTT.

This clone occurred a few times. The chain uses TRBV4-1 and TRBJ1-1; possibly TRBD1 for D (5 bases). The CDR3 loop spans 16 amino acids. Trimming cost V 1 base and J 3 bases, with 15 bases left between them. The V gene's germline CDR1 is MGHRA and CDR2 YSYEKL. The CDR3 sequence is CASSQGIRGLDTEAFF. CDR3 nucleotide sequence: TGCGCCAGCAGCCAAGGGATTAGGGGTTTGGACACTGAAGCTTTCTTT.

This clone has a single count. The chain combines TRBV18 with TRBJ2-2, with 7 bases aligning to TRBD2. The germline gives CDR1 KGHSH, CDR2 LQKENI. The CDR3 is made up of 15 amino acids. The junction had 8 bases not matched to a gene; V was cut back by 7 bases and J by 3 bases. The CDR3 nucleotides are TGTGCCAGCTTATCTGCTCTAGCGGACACCGGGGAGCTGTTTTTT. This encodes CASLSALADTGELFF.

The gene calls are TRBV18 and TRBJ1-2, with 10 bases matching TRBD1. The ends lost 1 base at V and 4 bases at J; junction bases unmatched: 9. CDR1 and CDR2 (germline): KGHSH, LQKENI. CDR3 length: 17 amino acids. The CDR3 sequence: CASSPQTGGTSRYGYTF. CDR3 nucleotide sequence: TGTGCCAGCTCACCACAGACAGGGGGCACTTCCCGCTATGGCTACACCTTC.